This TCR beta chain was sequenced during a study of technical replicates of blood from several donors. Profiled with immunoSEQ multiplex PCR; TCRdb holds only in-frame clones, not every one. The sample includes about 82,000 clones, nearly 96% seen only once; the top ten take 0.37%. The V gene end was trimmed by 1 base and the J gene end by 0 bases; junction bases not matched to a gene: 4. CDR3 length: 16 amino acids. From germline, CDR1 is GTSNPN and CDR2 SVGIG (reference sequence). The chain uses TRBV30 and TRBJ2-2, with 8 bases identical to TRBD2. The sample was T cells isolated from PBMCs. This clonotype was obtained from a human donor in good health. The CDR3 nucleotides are TGTGCCTGGAGTGGGCTAGCGGGTGCGAACACCGGGGAGCTGTTTTTT. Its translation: CAWSGLAGANTGELFF. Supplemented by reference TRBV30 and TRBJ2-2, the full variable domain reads SQTIHQWPATLVQPVGSPLSLECTVEGTSNPNLYWYRQAAGRGLQLLFYSVGIGQISSEVPQNLSASRPQDRQFILSSKKLLLSDSGFYLCAWSGLAGANTGELFFGEGSRLTVL.